This T cell receptor beta chain emerged from a study of blood T cell repertoires in COVID-19. Clones were read by immunoSEQ multiplex PCR, and TCRdb kept only the in-frame ones, dropping some. The repertoire holds approximately 450,000 clones, with roughly 87% as singletons. Germline CDR1 is LNHDA and CDR2 is SQIVND (reference sequence). This CDR3 contains 16 residues. V lost 5 bases to trimming and J lost 8 bases, with 24 bases between them. The rearrangement joins TRBV19 to TRBJ1-2; a weak D match, TRBD1 (6 bases). The specimen was PBMCs or T cells enriched from blood (not recorded which). The sequence came from a woman under 30 with acute COVID-19. This CDR3 is CASSLIAGESERGYTF. For the CDR3, the DNA is TGTGCCAGTAGTCTAATAGCAGGGGAATCTGAGCGGGGCTACACCTTC.